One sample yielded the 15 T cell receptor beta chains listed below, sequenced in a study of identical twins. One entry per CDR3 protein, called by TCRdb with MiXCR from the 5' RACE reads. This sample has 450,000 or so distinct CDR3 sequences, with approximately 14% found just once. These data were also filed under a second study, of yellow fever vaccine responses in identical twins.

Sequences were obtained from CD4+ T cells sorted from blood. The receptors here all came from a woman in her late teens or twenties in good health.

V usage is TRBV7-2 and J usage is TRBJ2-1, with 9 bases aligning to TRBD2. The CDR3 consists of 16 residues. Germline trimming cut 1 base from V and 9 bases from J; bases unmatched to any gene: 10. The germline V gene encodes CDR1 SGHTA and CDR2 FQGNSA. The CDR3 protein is CASSLVGLAGIGEQFF. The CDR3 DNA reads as TGTGCCAGCAGCTTAGTTGGGCTAGCGGGGATTGGTGAGCAGTTCTTC.

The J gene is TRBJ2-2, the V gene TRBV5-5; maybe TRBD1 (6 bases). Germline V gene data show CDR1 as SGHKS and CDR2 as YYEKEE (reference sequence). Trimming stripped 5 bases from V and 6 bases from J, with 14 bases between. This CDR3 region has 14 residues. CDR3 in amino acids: CASSRGLIAGELFF. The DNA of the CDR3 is TGTGCCAGCAGTAGGGGGTTGATAGCCGGGGAGCTGTTTTTT.

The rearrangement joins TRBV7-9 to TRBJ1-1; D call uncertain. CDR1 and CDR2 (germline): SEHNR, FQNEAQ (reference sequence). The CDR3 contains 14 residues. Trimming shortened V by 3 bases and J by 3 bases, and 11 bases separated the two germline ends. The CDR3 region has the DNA TGTGCCAGCAGCTTCGAGAGGTGGGACACTGAAGCTTTCTTT. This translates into CASSFERWDTEAFF.

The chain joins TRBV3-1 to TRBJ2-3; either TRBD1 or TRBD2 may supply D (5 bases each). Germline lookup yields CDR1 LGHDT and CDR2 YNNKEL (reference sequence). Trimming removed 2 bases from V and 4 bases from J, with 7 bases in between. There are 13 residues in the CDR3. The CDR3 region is CASSQSGPDTQYF. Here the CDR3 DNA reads TGTGCCAGCAGCCAATCGGGACCAGATACGCAGTATTTT.

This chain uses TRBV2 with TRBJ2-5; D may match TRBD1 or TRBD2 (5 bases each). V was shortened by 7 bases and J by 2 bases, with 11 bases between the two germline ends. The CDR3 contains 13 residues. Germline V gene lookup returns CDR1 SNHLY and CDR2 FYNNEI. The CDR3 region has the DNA TGTGCCAGCATGGGACGCAGACAAGAGACCCAGTACTTC. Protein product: CASMGRRQETQYF.

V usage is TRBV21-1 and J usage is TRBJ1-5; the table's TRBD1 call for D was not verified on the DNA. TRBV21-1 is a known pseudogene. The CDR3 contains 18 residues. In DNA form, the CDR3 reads TGTGCCAGCAGCCCACCCCTAAGGGAACGGCGGAGGTATCAGCCCCAGCATTTT. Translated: CASSPPLRERRRYQPQHF.

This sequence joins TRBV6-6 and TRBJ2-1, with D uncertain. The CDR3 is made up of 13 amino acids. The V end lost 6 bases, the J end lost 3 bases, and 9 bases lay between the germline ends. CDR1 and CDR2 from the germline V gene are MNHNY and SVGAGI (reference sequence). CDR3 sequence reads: CASSEDDYNEQFF. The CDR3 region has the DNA TGTGCCAGCAGCGAGGACGACTACAATGAGCAGTTCTTC.

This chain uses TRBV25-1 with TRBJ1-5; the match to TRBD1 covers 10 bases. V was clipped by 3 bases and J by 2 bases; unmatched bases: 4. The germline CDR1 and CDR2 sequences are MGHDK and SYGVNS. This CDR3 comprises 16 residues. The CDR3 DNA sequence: TGTGCCAGCAGTGACGGGACAGGGGTCGGCAATCAGCCCCAGCATTTT. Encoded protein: CASSDGTGVGNQPQHF.

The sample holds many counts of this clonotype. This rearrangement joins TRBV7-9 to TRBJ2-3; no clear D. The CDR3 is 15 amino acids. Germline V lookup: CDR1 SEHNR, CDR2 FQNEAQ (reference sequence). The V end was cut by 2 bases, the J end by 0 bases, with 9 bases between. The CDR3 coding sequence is TGTGCCAGCAGCTTAACCCCTCTAAGCACAGATACGCAGTATTTT. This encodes CASSLTPLSTDTQYF.

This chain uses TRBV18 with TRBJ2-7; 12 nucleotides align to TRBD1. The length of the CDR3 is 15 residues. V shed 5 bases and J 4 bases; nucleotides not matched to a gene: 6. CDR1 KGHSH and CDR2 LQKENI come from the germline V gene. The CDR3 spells CASSEPGQGAYEQYF. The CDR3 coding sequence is TGTGCCAGCTCAGAGCCGGGACAGGGGGCTTACGAGCAGTACTTC.

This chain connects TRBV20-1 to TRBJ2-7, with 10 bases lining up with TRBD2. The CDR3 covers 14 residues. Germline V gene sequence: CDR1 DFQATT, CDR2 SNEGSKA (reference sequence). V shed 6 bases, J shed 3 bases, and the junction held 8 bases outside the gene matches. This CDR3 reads CSATFSGGLYEQYF. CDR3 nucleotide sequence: TGCAGTGCCACATTTAGCGGGGGGCTCTACGAGCAGTACTTC.

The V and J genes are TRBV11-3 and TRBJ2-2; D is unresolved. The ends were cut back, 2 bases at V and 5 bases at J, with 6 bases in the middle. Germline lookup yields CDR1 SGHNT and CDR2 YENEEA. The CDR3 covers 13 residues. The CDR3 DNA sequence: TGTGCCAGCAGCTTAAGGCCTACCGGGGAGCTGTTTTTT. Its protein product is CASSLRPTGELFF.

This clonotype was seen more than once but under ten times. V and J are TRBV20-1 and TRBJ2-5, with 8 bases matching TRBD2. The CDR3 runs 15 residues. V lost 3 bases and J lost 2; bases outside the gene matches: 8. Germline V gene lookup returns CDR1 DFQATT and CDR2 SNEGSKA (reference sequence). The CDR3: CSASPTSGTQETQYF. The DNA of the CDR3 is TGCAGTGCTAGTCCCACTAGCGGTACACAAGAGACCCAGTACTTC.

CDR3 in DNA: TGCGCCAGCAGTTTCGCCAGCTTAGGGGGTGCAGAGACCCAGTACTTC. As protein: CASSFASLGGAETQYF. This chain joins TRBV5-1 and TRBJ2-5; possibly TRBD1 for D (6 bases). The CDR3 runs to 16 residues. Germline V lookup: CDR1 SGHRS, CDR2 YFSETQ. With 5 bases removed from V and 4 bases from J, the gap between germline ends came to 21 bases.

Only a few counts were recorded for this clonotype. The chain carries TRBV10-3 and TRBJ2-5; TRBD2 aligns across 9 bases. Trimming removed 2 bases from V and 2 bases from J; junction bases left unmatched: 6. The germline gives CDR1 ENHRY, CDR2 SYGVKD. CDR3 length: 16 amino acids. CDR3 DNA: TGTGCCATCAGTGAGGCTAGCGGGACATTACAAGAGACCCAGTACTTC. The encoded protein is CAISEASGTLQETQYF.